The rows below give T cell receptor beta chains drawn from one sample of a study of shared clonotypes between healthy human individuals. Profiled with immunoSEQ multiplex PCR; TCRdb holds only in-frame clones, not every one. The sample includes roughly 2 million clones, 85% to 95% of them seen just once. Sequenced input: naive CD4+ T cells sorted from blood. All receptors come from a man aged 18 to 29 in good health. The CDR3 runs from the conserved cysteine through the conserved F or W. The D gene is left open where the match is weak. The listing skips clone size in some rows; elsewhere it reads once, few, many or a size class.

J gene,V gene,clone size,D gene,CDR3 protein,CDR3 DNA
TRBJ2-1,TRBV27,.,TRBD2,CASSSGLAGSNEQFF,TGTGCCAGCAGTTCGGGACTAGCGGGATCGAATGAGCAGTTCTTC
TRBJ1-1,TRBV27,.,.,CASRIPGPHTEAFF,TGTGCCAGCAGAATACCGGGACCGCACACTGAAGCTTTCTTT
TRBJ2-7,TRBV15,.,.,CATSRGGGSGYEQYF,TGTGCCACCAGCAGAGGAGGGGGGAGTGGCTACGAGCAGTACTTC
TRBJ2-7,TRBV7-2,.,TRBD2,CASDPAGGVTYEQYF,TGTGCCAGCGACCCAGCGGGAGGGGTTACCTACGAGCAGTACTTC
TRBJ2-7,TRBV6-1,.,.,CASRGDRLYEQYF,TGTGCCAGCAGGGGGGACCGTCTCTACGAGCAGTACTTC
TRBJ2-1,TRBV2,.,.,CASSEKGEYYNEQFF,TGTGCCAGCAGTGAAAAGGGGGAGTACTACAATGAGCAGTTCTTC
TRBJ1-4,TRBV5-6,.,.,CASSLAGTTNEKLFF,TGTGCCAGCAGCTTGGCTGGGACAACTAATGAAAAACTGTTTTTT
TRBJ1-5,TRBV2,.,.,CASSEMRSNQPQHF,TGTGCCAGCAGTGAAATGCGTAGCAATCAGCCCCAGCATTTT
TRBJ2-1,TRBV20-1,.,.,CSARASEQFF,TGCAGTGCTAGAGCTAGCGAGCAGTTCTTC
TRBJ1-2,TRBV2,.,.,CASRPGTDYGYTF,TGTGCCAGCAGGCCAGGGACGGACTATGGCTACACCTTC
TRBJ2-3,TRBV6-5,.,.,CASRSTDTQYF,TGTGCCAGCCGGAGCACAGATACGCAGTATTTT
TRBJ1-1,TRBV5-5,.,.,CASSLGSRRMNTEAFF,TGTGCCAGCAGCTTGGGATCTCGACGAATGAACACTGAAGCTTTCTTT
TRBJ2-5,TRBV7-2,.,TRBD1,CASSPVGRQGRYQETQYF,TGTGCCAGCAGCCCCGTAGGGCGACAGGGAAGGTACCAAGAGACCCAGTACTTC
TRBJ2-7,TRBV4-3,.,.,CASSQEGPGIYEQYF,TGCGCCAGCAGCCAAGAAGGTCCAGGGATCTACGAGCAGTACTTC
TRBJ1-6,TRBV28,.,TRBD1,CASSRGQGRSYNSPLHF,TGTGCCAGCAGTAGGGGACAGGGCCGGTCCTATAATTCACCCCTCCACTTT
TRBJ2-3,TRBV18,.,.,CASSQVGTNTDTQYF,TGTGCCAGCTCACAGGTCGGGACCAACACAGATACGCAGTATTTT
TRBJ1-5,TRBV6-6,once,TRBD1,CASRRQGVNQPQHF,TGTGCCAGCAGACGACAGGGAGTCAATCAGCCCCAGCATTTT
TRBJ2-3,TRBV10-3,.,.,CAISPGRFSTDTQYF,TGTGCCATCAGTCCGGGACGTTTTAGCACAGATACGCAGTATTTT
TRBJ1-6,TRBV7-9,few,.,CASSLNNSPLHF,TGTGCCAGCAGCTTAAATAATTCACCCCTCCACTTT
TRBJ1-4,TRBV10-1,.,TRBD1,CASRGDSDNEKLFF,TGCGCCAGCAGGGGGGACAGCGATAATGAAAAACTGTTTTTT
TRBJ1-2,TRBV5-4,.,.,CASMRGAGLGYTF,TGTGCCAGCATGAGAGGTGCAGGGCTTGGCTACACCTTC
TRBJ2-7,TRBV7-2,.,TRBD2,CASSPMGASGRLNEQYF,TGTGCCAGCAGCCCCATGGGGGCGAGCGGGAGGCTGAACGAGCAGTACTTC
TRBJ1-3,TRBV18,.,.,CASSPLYRSSGNTIYF,TGTGCCAGCTCACCACTTTACCGTTCCTCTGGAAACACCATATATTTT
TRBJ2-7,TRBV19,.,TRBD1,CASSTGPGGERNEQYF,TGTGCCAGTAGTACCGGACCAGGGGGAGAACGGAACGAGCAGTACTTC
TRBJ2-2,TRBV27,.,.,CASQGRGQSGELFF,TGTGCCAGCCAAGGCCGGGGGCAGTCCGGGGAGCTGTTTTTT
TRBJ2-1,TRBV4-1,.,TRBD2,CASSQPGLAGGLSAYNEQFF,TGCGCCAGCAGCCAACCGGGACTAGCGGGGGGCCTCAGCGCCTACAATGAGCAGTTCTTC
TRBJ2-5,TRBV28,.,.,CASSLTSPGAQETQYF,TGTGCCAGCAGTTTAACCAGCCCGGGGGCCCAAGAGACCCAGTACTTC
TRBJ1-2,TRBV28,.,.,CASSQEGTYYGYTF,TGTGCCAGCAGTCAAGAGGGGACATACTATGGCTACACCTTC
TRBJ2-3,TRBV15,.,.,CATSRLQGTDTQYF,TGTGCCACCAGCAGACTTCAGGGGACAGATACGCAGTATTTT
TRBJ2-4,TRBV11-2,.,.,CASSLEGSTQYF,TGTGCCAGCAGCTTAGAGGGAAGTACTCAGTACTTC
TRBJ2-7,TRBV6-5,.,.,CATRQVYEQYF,TGTGCCACCCGACAGGTCTACGAGCAGTACTTC
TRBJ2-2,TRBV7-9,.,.,CASSSGVTGELFF,TGTGCCAGCAGCTCGGGAGTCACCGGGGAGCTGTTTTTT
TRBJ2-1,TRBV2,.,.,CASSSQVYSYNEQFF,TGTGCCAGCAGTTCTCAGGTATACTCCTACAATGAGCAGTTCTTC
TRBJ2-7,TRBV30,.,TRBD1,CAWGDRSYEQYF,TGTGCCTGGGGGGACAGAAGCTACGAGCAGTACTTC
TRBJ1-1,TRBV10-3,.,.,CAISDTGIKANTEAFF,TGTGCCATCAGTGACACAGGGATAAAGGCGAACACTGAAGCTTTCTTT
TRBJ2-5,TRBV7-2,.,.,CASSLEPAGMETQYF,TGTGCCAGCAGCTTAGAGCCTGCCGGGATGGAGACCCAGTACTTC
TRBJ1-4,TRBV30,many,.,CAWSARGTRGEKLFF,TGTGCCTGGAGTGCCAGGGGCACGCGAGGGGAAAAACTGTTTTTT
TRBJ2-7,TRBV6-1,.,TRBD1,CASNAGGPYEQYF,TGTGCCAGCAACGCAGGGGGTCCCTACGAGCAGTACTTC
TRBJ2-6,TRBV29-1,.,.,CSVEDNNSGANVLTF,TGCAGCGTTGAAGATAACAACTCTGGGGCCAACGTCCTGACTTTC
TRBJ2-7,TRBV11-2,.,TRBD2,CASSSSGGIGYEQYF,TGTGCCAGCAGCTCCAGCGGGGGGATAGGCTACGAGCAGTACTTC
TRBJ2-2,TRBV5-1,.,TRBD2,CASSLGTSGRPGELFF,TGCGCCAGCAGCTTAGGGACTAGCGGGAGACCCGGGGAGCTGTTTTTT
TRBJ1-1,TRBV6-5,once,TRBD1,CASSGTGTAEAFF,TGTGCCAGCAGTGGGACAGGGACTGCTGAAGCTTTCTTT
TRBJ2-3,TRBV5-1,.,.,CASSQGWGAGDTQYF,TGCGCCAGCAGCCAAGGTTGGGGGGCCGGAGATACGCAGTATTTT
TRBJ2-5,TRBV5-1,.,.,CASSLSGYETQYF,TGCGCCAGCAGCTTGTCGGGGTATGAGACCCAGTACTTC
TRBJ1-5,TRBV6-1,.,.,CASRVQAGHQPQHF,TGTGCCAGCAGGGTTCAGGCTGGGCATCAGCCCCAGCATTTT
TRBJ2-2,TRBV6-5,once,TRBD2,CASRSSGGTGELFF,TGTGCCAGCAGGTCTAGCGGGGGGACCGGGGAGCTGTTTTTT
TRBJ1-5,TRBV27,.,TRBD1,CASSPLRQGANQPQHF,TGTGCCAGCAGTCCCCTCCGACAGGGGGCTAATCAGCCCCAGCATTTT
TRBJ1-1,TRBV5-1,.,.,CASSDPGAVEAFF,TGCGCCAGCAGCGACCCGGGCGCTGTCGAAGCTTTCTTT
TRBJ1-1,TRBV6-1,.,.,CASSVERAGTEAFF,TGTGCCAGCAGTGTGGAAAGAGCAGGAACTGAAGCTTTCTTT
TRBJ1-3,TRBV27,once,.,CASSQQGSGNTIYF,TGTGCCAGCAGTCAACAGGGTAGTGGAAACACCATATATTTT
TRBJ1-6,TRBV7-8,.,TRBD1,CASSRTGGNSPLHF,TGTGCCAGCAGCCGGACAGGAGGGAATTCACCCCTCCACTTT
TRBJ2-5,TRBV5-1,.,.,CASSSGARRETQYF,TGCGCCAGCAGCTCTGGAGCCAGAAGGGAGACCCAGTACTTC
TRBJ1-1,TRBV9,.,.,CASSPRDGPSNTEAFF,TGTGCCAGCAGCCCGAGGGACGGACCCTCGAACACTGAAGCTTTCTTT
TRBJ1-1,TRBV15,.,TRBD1,CATSPETGGFTEAFF,TGTGCCACCAGCCCAGAGACAGGGGGGTTTACTGAAGCTTTCTTT
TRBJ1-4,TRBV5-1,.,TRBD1,CASRSGTGGLNEKLFF,TGCGCCAGCAGGTCCGGGACAGGTGGGCTTAATGAAAAACTGTTTTTT
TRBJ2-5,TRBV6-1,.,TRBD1,CASSNPDRFETQYF,TGTGCCAGCAGTAACCCGGACAGGTTTGAGACCCAGTACTTC
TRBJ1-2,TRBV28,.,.,CASSLSGGGYTF,TGTGCCAGCAGTTTATCTGGAGGTGGCTACACCTTC
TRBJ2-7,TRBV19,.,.,CASSILSGSSYEQYF,TGTGCCAGTAGTATCCTCTCCGGGAGTTCCTACGAGCAGTACTTC